The sequence of this T cell receptor beta chain was determined in a study of neurological immune-mediated disorders. Study-level results: HTLV-1-associated myelopathy displayed the greatest TCR clonal expansion, and multiple sclerosis exhibited the smallest, lower than that of healthy controls.

As to time point: technical triplicate 2. Sorted libraries were derived from about a million CD4+ or CD8+ T cells. V trimming: 4 bases; J trimming: 4 bases; junction bases outside the gene matches: 6. The length of the CDR3 is 14 residues. The germline V gene has CDR1 LGHDT and CDR2 YNNKEL (reference sequence). This clonotype was detected many times. Antigen specificity is unknown. 5'RACE with 10-nucleotide random UMIs generated the cDNA. One entry per CDR3 protein results from TCRdb running MiXCR on the 5' RACE reads. The sample has 30,000 or so distinct CDR3 sequences, roughly 13% seen once. This clonotype originated in a female donor with HTLV-1-associated myelopathy (HAM/TSP). The sample taken for sequencing was CD4+ T cells from blood. This rearrangement joins TRBV3-1 to TRBJ1-2; TRBD1 matches at 7 bases. DNA for the CDR3: TGTGCCAGCAGCCTCCAGACAGGGTCCTATGGCTACACCTTC. Amino acids: CASSLQTGSYGYTF.